A selection of T cell receptor beta chains follows, all from one sample in a study of blood T cells in healthy people across ages. TCRdb called the 5' RACE reads again in MiXCR, with one record for every CDR3 protein. Found here are about 1.5 million distinct CDR3 sequences, approximately 43% of them singletons; the top ten hold under 5%. Sequenced input: blood. The receptor source for this set is a woman aged 18 to 35 in good health. The CDR3 runs from the conserved cysteine through the conserved F or W. The D gene is left open where the match is weak. Size tells how often a clone was seen (once, few, many) or the class of an expanded clone, and some rows leave it out.

V	J	D	size	DNA	CDR3
TRBV14	TRBJ2-3	.	.	TGTGCCAGCAGCGGACGAACCCTTAGAAGATCGCAGTATTTT	CASSGRTLRRSQYF
TRBV6-5	TRBJ2-1	.	.	TGTGCCAGCAGTGACAGTGGGGGTACCGAGCAGTTCTTC	CASSDSGGTEQFF
TRBV6-5	TRBJ2-7	.	many	TGTGCCAGCAGTTGGGGGATCTCCTACGAGCAGTACTTC	CASSWGISYEQYF
TRBV29-1	TRBJ2-7	TRBD1	.	TGCAGCGTGGGGGACAGGGGGGTTCCCTACGAGCAGTACTTC	CSVGDRGVPYEQYF
TRBV4-3	TRBJ1-2	.	.	TGCGCCAGCGGCCAAGATCGTCGGGGACAACGTTTATATGGCTACACCTTC	CASGQDRRGQRLYGYTF
TRBV7-2	TRBJ2-7	.	few	TGTGCCAGCAGCTTAAAGATACTTTCCTCAGCCTACGAGCAGTACTTC	CASSLKILSSAYEQYF
TRBV10-3	TRBJ2-3	.	.	TGTGCCACCTCCCACCGGGGGGCGGGGATAGATACGCAGTATTTT	CATSHRGAGIDTQYF
TRBV7-2	TRBJ2-7	.	.	TGTGCCAGCAGCTCAAGGAAGGACGGGTTTTCCTACGAGCAGTACTTC	CASSSRKDGFSYEQYF
TRBV28	TRBJ2-1	.	.	TGTGCCAGCAGCGGTCTAGTGGGGACGTTCGATGAGCAGTTCTTC	CASSGLVGTFDEQFF
TRBV28	TRBJ1-2	.	many	TGTGCCAGCAGTTTAACGGGAGCGGGTGGCTACACCTTC	CASSLTGAGGYTF
TRBV12-3/TRBV12-4	TRBJ2-7	.	.	TGTGCCAGCAGTTTAGACTATAGGTCATCCCGATCTAACGAGCAGTACTTC	CASSLDYRSSRSNEQYF
TRBV12-3/TRBV12-4	TRBJ2-1	TRBD1	.	TGTGCCAGCAGACAGGGGCCCCAAGAGACCCAGTTCTTC	CASRQGPQETQFF
TRBV6-1	TRBJ2-7	.	.	TGTGCCAGCAGTGAAGTGGTCGTCTACGAGCAGTACTTC	CASSEVVVYEQYF
TRBV6-2/TRBV6-3	TRBJ1-2	.	.	TGTGCCAGCAGTGACCCCGGGAGCACGAGGGGCTACACCTTC	CASSDPGSTRGYTF